The rows below give T cell receptor beta chains drawn from one sample of a study of blood T cell repertoires in COVID-19. Produced via immunoSEQ multiplex PCR; TCRdb's table is partial and in-frame only. The sample yields 140,000 to 150,000 clones, roughly 88% seen once. The sequenced material came from peripheral blood. Every receptor here comes from a woman between 45 and 60 years old with acute or convalescent COVID-19. CDR3s include the opening cysteine and the closing phenylalanine or tryptophan. Fields, in order: D gene, clone size, J gene, V gene, CDR3 DNA, CDR3 protein. A D gene is named only where the DNA matches it firmly. Rows may omit the clone size; those that give it use once, few, many or a size class.

TRBD1,-,TRBJ1-2,TRBV10-3,TGTGCCATCAGTGTACAGGGGTCGGACGGCTACACCTTC,CAISVQGSDGYTF
-,-,TRBJ1-2,TRBV7-8,TGTGCCAGCAGCCCAGCCCGTCGGGTAGCCGGCTACACCTTC,CASSPARRVAGYTF
TRBD2,-,TRBJ2-1,TRBV5-1,TGCGCCAGCAGCTTACCCAGCGGGAGGGGGTACAATGAGCAGTTCTTC,CASSLPSGRGYNEQFF
TRBD1,-,TRBJ2-3,TRBV19,TGTGCCAGTAGACCCTTAGGGGCACAGGGGGTCACAGATACGCAGTATTTT,CASRPLGAQGVTDTQYF
TRBD2,-,TRBJ2-2,TRBV5-1,TGCGCCAGCAGCTTGGGGACTAGCGGCACCGGGGAGCTGTTTTTT,CASSLGTSGTGELFF
-,-,TRBJ1-5,TRBV19,TGTGCCAGTAGTATACGGCAGGGGTATTGGCCCCAGCATTTT,CASSIRQGYWPQHF
-,-,TRBJ1-1,TRBV9,TGTGCCAGCAGCTCCGCCATGAGAGGGACTGAAGCTTTCTTT,CASSSAMRGTEAFF
-,-,TRBJ1-5,TRBV15,TGTGCCACCAGCAGTAGACTGCGCAATCAGCCCCAGCATTTT,CATSSRLRNQPQHF
-,-,TRBJ1-4,TRBV11-3,TGTGCCAGCAGCCCTCGGGAGGCAGGAACTAATGAAAAACTGTTTTTT,CASSPREAGTNEKLFF
TRBD2,-,TRBJ2-3,TRBV3-1/TRBV3-2,TGTGCCAGCAGTCTGACTAGCGGGGGCACAGATACGCAGTATTTT,CASSLTSGGTDTQYF
-,-,TRBJ2-7,TRBV12-3/TRBV12-4,TGTGCCAGCAGCCCCGGACTCCCTGGGAAGCAGTACTTC,CASSPGLPGKQYF
-,-,TRBJ1-2,TRBV5-1,TGCGCCAGCAGCTCGGGCCTCCAGGAGGGCTCGACTGGCTACACCTTC,CASSSGLQEGSTGYTF
TRBD1,-,TRBJ1-2,TRBV7-9,TGTGCCAGCAGCTTTGCAGGGGGCGTCAACTATGGCTACACCTTC,CASSFAGGVNYGYTF
TRBD1,-,TRBJ1-5,TRBV18,TGTGCCAGCTCACCTACGGGACAGGGCTATCAGCCCCAGCATTTT,CASSPTGQGYQPQHF
-,-,TRBJ1-5,TRBV25-1,TGTGCCAGCAGTGGAGGCAATCAGCCCCAGCATTTT,CASSGGNQPQHF
TRBD1,-,TRBJ2-3,TRBV11-3,TGTGCCAGCAGCACCGGACAGGGGGCGAACACAGATACGCAGTATTTT,CASSTGQGANTDTQYF
TRBD1,-,TRBJ2-7,TRBV15,TGTGCCACCAGCAGGGTCGGACAGGGGAGGAGCTCCTACGAGCAGTACTTC,CATSRVGQGRSSYEQYF
-,-,TRBJ2-3,TRBV6-5,TGTGCCAGCAAGGGGGGGTCCAGAGATACGCAGTATTTT,CASKGGSRDTQYF
TRBD1,-,TRBJ2-3,TRBV7-8,TGTGCCAGCAGCTTAGCGCAGACAGGGGGCACAGATACGCAGTATTTT,CASSLAQTGGTDTQYF
-,once,TRBJ1-1,TRBV6-5,TGTGCCAGCAGCCGCCGACAGGACAACACTGAAGCTTTCTTT,CASSRRQDNTEAFF
TRBD1,-,TRBJ1-1,TRBV18,TGTGCCAGCTCACCGTGGGGACAGGGCCAAAACACTGAAGCTTTCTTT,CASSPWGQGQNTEAFF
TRBD2,-,TRBJ2-2,TRBV5-4,TGTGCCAGCAGCCGCGGACGGCCGGGACTAGCGGGATCGCTCGGGGAGCTGTTTTTT,CASSRGRPGLAGSLGELFF
TRBD1,-,TRBJ2-1,TRBV19,TGTGCCAGTAGCCGGGACAGAAGGAACAATGAGCAGTTCTTC,CASSRDRRNNEQFF
-,-,TRBJ2-3,TRBV24-1,TGTGCCACCAGTGGTCAGGGCACAGATACGCAGTATTTT,CATSGQGTDTQYF
TRBD2,once,TRBJ2-7,TRBV6-1,TGTGCCAGCAGTGACGAGCGGGGCGGGACCTACGAGCAGTACTTC,CASSDERGGTYEQYF
TRBD1,-,TRBJ2-1,TRBV7-2,TGTGCCAGCAGCTTTGACAGGGGGGAGATCAATGAGCAGTTCTTC,CASSFDRGEINEQFF
-,-,TRBJ1-1,TRBV5-1,TGCGCCAGCAGCTTGGACCGGGGGGCACCTGAAGCTTTCTTT,CASSLDRGAPEAFF
-,-,TRBJ2-7,TRBV4-2,TGTGCCAGCAGCCAAGAAAGCTATTCATCCTACGAGCAGTACTTC,CASSQESYSSYEQYF
TRBD1,-,TRBJ2-7,TRBV7-6,TGTGCCAGCAGCTCCCGGGACAGCCTCACCTACGAGCAGTACTTC,CASSSRDSLTYEQYF
-,-,TRBJ1-1,TRBV4-2,TGTGCCAGCAGCCAGGGAGAGCTTGGACGGGTGAACACTGAAGCTTTCTTT,CASSQGELGRVNTEAFF
-,-,TRBJ1-2,TRBV3-1/TRBV3-2,TGTGCCAGCAGCCAAGGGGCAGGGGATGGCTACACCTTC,CASSQGAGDGYTF
TRBD2,-,TRBJ2-5,TRBV13,TGTGCCAGCAGCCATGGGACTAGCGGAAAGGAGACCCAGTACTTC,CASSHGTSGKETQYF
-,-,TRBJ1-3,TRBV6-5,TGTGCCAGCAGTTACTCTCTAGGCAGGGCTGGAAACACCATATATTTT,CASSYSLGRAGNTIYF
-,-,TRBJ1-1,TRBV7-9,TGTGCCAGCAGCCCTCAAGGTCCCAGGGGCGCTTTCTTT,CASSPQGPRGAFF
-,-,TRBJ2-5,TRBV18,TGTGCCAGCTCACCCCGAGTGGACACGTACCAAGAGACCCAGTACTTC,CASSPRVDTYQETQYF
TRBD2,-,TRBJ2-1,TRBV7-9,TGTGCCAGCAGCTTAGGGGGCGGGAGAGTCTACAATGAGCAGTTCTTC,CASSLGGGRVYNEQFF
-,-,TRBJ1-2,TRBV18,TGTGCCAGCTCACCGGGGGCGGACTATGGCTACACCTTC,CASSPGADYGYTF
-,-,TRBJ1-1,TRBV7-9,TGTGCCAGCCTGCGGGAGGACACTGAAGCTTTCTTT,CASLREDTEAFF
TRBD1,-,TRBJ2-6,TRBV6-2/TRBV6-3,TGTGCCAGCAGTTACCCTCGGGACAGGGTATCTGGGGCCAACGTCCTGACTTTC,CASSYPRDRVSGANVLTF
-,-,TRBJ1-4,TRBV9,TGTGCCAGCAGCCGCGGGACAACTAATGAAAAACTGTTTTTT,CASSRGTTNEKLFF
TRBD1,-,TRBJ2-7,TRBV7-8,TGTGCCAGCAGTTCTATTGGGACAGGGATTGGCGAGCAGTACTTC,CASSSIGTGIGEQYF
-,-,TRBJ1-1,TRBV5-1,TGCGCCAGCAGCTTGGCAACAGGGTATTATTTGAACACTGAAGCTTTCTTT,CASSLATGYYLNTEAFF